This section outlines one TCR beta chain sequence together with its context. Its matching antigen is unknown. This sample is part of a study of shared clonotypes between healthy human individuals. Running of the assay took place at deep level. Sorted subsets were amplified in replicate PCRs using approximately 200 ng DNA, 25,000 to 30,000 T cell genomes. Using immunoSEQ multiplex PCR, the repertoire was profiled, and TCRdb retains in-frame clones only, with some absent. The sample has around 1,100,000 clones; approximately 80% are singletons. General study results and limits: Clonotype sharing among donors, it was expected, would be affected by sequencing depth.

CDR1 is SGHVS and CDR2 is FQNEAQ in the germline V gene. Trimming pared 4 bases from V and 4 bases from J, leaving 10 bases between. The CDR3 totals 13 residues. The chain joins TRBV7-8 to TRBJ1-2, with D maybe TRBD1 (5 bases). The TCR was taken from a man between 18 and 35 years old in good health. Some clones in this sample may be carry-over from other donors' samples. Sequencing was carried out using memory CD4+ T cells from PBMCs. The sample's subset: CD45RA-negative fraction. The CDR3 DNA reads as TGTGCCAGCAGCTCGGGGCCTTTCTATGGCTACACCTTC. It encodes CASSSGPFYGYTF.